Listed below are T cell receptor beta chains from one sample, sequenced in a study of T cells after yellow fever vaccination. TCRdb reanalysed the 5' RACE reads using MiXCR and keeps one entry per CDR3 protein. The sample yields about 430,000 distinct CDR3 sequences, around 20% seen once. Sample: PBMCs, taken before the yellow fever booster vaccination. The receptors were sampled from a man between 18 and 29 years old who received the YFV17D yellow fever vaccine. CDR3s include the opening cysteine and the closing phenylalanine or tryptophan. A D gene is named only where the DNA matches it firmly. Clone size is given for some rows only: seen once, a few or many times, or a class if the clone is expanded.

>NA|TRBJ2-1|NA|TRBV24-1|18
CATSESGYHPRSYNEQFF
TGTGCCACCAGTGAGTCGGGCTACCACCCACGCTCCTACAATGAGCAGTTCTTC
>NA|TRBJ1-2|NA|TRBV5-1|16
CASSLDREPGLSGYTF
TGCGCCAGCAGCTTGGACAGGGAGCCCGGGCTATCTGGCTACACCTTC
>NA|TRBJ2-3|NA|TRBV6-1|16
CASSEAIHPSTDTQYF
TGTGCCAGCAGTGAAGCCATTCACCCCAGCACAGATACGCAGTATTTT
>TRBD2|TRBJ2-3|NA|TRBV9|21
CASSVEAASGGRLSSTDTQYF
TGTGCCAGCAGCGTAGAGGCGGCTAGCGGGGGGCGCCTATCTAGCACAGATACGCAGTATTTT
>NA|TRBJ1-5|NA|TRBV12-3/TRBV12-4|15
CASSPLGGSNQPQHF
TGTGCCAGCAGCCCCTTAGGGGGTAGCAATCAGCCCCAGCATTTT
>NA|TRBJ1-2|few|TRBV4-1|17
CASSQAAGGPWNYGYTF
TGCGCCAGCAGCCAAGCAGCGGGAGGACCTTGGAACTATGGCTACACCTTC
>TRBD1|TRBJ1-1|many|TRBV5-1|19
CASSLVGTGVRKGNTEAFF
TGCGCCAGCAGCTTGGTAGGGACAGGGGTGCGAAAGGGGAACACTGAAGCTTTCTTT
>NA|TRBJ2-5|NA|TRBV12-3/TRBV12-4|14
CASSMTLYQETQYF
TGTGCCAGCAGCATGACCTTGTACCAAGAGACCCAGTACTTC
>NA|TRBJ2-5|few|TRBV20-1|15
CSPHVGGLGEETQYF
TGCAGTCCTCATGTAGGCGGGCTGGGGGAAGAGACCCAGTACTTC
>NA|TRBJ2-1|few|TRBV11-2|15
CASSLLVATLNEQFF
TGTGCCAGCAGCTTACTAGTGGCGACTCTAAATGAGCAGTTCTTC